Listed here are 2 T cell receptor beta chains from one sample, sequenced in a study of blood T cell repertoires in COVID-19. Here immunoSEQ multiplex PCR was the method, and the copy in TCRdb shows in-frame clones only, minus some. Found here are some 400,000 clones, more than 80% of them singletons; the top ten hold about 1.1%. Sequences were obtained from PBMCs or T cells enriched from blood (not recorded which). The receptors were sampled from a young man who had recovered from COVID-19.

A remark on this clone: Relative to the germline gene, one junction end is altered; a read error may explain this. The CDR3: CASSFQPMPGAETQYF. The CDR3 coding sequence is TGTGCTAGCAGCTTCCAGCCCATGCCGGGAGCAGAGACCCAGTACTTC. This chain uses TRBV7-7 with TRBJ2-5; D is possibly TRBD2 (6 bases). CDR3 length equals 16 residues. Germline lookup yields CDR1 SSHAT and CDR2 FNYEAQ (reference sequence).

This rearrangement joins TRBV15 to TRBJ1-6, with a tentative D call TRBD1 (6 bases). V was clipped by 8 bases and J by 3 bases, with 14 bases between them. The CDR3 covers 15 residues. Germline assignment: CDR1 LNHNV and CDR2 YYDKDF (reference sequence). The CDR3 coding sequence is TGTGCCACCGGCGACAGACAGGACTATAATTCACCCCTCCACTTT. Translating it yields CATGDRQDYNSPLHF.